The 22 T cell receptor beta chains given below trace back to one sample, sequenced in a study of T cells in tumors after PD-1 blockade. Produced via immunoSEQ multiplex PCR; TCRdb's table is partial and in-frame only. Counted here are roughly 60,000 clones, over 75% occurring once; the ten biggest clones make up 13%. The specimen was PBMCs, collected before anti-PD-1 treatment. The receptors were sampled from a human donor with basal cell carcinoma.

This rearrangement joins TRBV3-1 (or the pseudogene TRBV3-2) to TRBJ2-7, with 10 bases fitting TRBD1. This CDR3 is built from 15 residues. V gave up 6 bases and J gave up 6 bases; unmatched junction bases: 11. Germline V gene lookup returns CDR1 LGHDT and CDR2 YNNKEL (reference sequence). The CDR3 spells CASRGRGQGNIEQYF. In DNA form, the CDR3 reads TGTGCCAGCAGGGGGAGGGGACAGGGGAACATCGAGCAGTACTTC.

J is TRBJ2-5 and V is TRBV21-1; TRBD2 is taken as the D call from the table, unchecked against the DNA. TRBV21-1 counts as a pseudogene. The CDR3 spans 17 residues. The CDR3 loop is CASSKVKARRAQETQYF. Written as DNA, the CDR3 is TGTGCCAGCAGCAAAGTAAAGGCACGGCGGGCACAAGAGACCCAGTACTTC.

The rearrangement links TRBV6-5 to TRBJ2-5, with no clear D. Trimming removed 0 bases at V and 2 bases at J, with 10 bases between. The CDR3 has 15 residues. From germline, CDR1 is MNHEY and CDR2 SVGAGI. CDR3 region: CASSYSGLKQETQYF. The CDR3 region has the DNA TGTGCCAGCAGTTACTCTGGGTTGAAACAAGAGACCCAGTACTTC.

The chain employs TRBV12-3 or TRBV12-4 and TRBJ1-1; D is ambiguous. The ends were cut back, 2 bases at V and 3 bases at J, with 7 bases in the middle. The CDR3 runs 13 residues. Here the CDR3 DNA reads TGTGCCAGCAGTTTATCAGAAGACACTGAAGCTTTCTTT. It is translated as CASSLSEDTEAFF.

The chain links TRBV7-2 to TRBJ2-5; 10 nucleotides match TRBD1. Germline V CDR1 and CDR2: SGHTA, FQGNSA. The V and J ends lost 8 bases and 4 bases, in that order; junction bases with no gene match: 10. CDR3 length: 15 residues. The CDR3 DNA sequence: TGTGCCAGCCAAGACAACGGACAGGGGGGAGAGACCCAGTACTTC. Amino acid sequence: CASQDNGQGGETQYF.

In its sample, this clone was seen a few times. This sequence joins TRBV18 and TRBJ1-2; D is undetermined. CDR1 and CDR2 from the germline V gene are KGHSH and LQKENI. The CDR3 loop spans 13 amino acids. Between the trimmed V and J ends, which lost 3 bases and 1 base, there was a span of 6 bases. The CDR3 sequence: CASSPLDNYGYTF. The CDR3 nucleotides read TGTGCCAGCTCACCTCTAGATAACTATGGCTACACCTTC.

The V gene is TRBV9, the J gene TRBJ2-2; D is unresolved. The V end was cut by 0 bases, the J end by 4 bases, with 4 bases between. Germline CDR1 and CDR2: SGDLS and YYNGEE. The CDR3 loop spans 13 amino acids. CDR3 coding DNA: TGTGCCAGCAGCGTAGACGGCACCGGGGAGCTGTTTTTT. It is translated as CASSVDGTGELFF.

CDR3 nucleotides: TGTGCCAGCAGCAAAGGAAAGCGGGACACTAACCCCTGCACAGATACGCAGTATTTT. The encoded protein is CASSKGKRDTNPCTDTQYF. The chain has TRBV21-1 and TRBJ2-3; TRBD2 is the table's D call, not checked against the DNA. TRBV21-1 has pseudogene status. The CDR3 totals 19 residues.

V is TRBV5-1 and J is TRBJ2-2; D gene ambiguous. The ends were cut back, 5 bases at V and 7 bases at J, with 12 bases in the middle. Germline assignment: CDR1 SGHRS and CDR2 YFSETQ. The length of the CDR3 is 13 residues. CDR3: CASRPVQDGELFF. The CDR3 nucleotides are TGCGCCAGCAGGCCGGTGCAAGACGGGGAGCTGTTTTTT.

The chain carries TRBV6-5 and TRBJ2-5; 7 nucleotides line up with TRBD2. The CDR3 spans 12 residues. Germline CDR1 and CDR2: MNHEY and SVGAGI. V lost 6 bases, J lost 7 bases, and 5 bases stayed unmatched. The CDR3 sequence: CASRGGGVTQYF. DNA for the CDR3: TGTGCCAGCAGGGGCGGGGGTGTGACCCAGTACTTC.

The chain combines TRBV7-9 with TRBJ1-3, with D unresolved. The CDR3 sequence is 16 residues long. Germline CDR1 reads SEHNR; CDR2 reads FQNEAQ (reference sequence). The V and J ends lost 2 bases and 0 bases respectively, with 11 bases between them. CDR3 nucleotide sequence: TGTGCCAGCAGCTTAAGGACCTCCGACTCTGGAAACACCATATATTTT. Amino acid sequence: CASSLRTSDSGNTIYF.

The rearrangement joins TRBV7-2 to TRBJ2-7, with D perhaps matching TRBD1 or TRBD2 (7 bases each). Germline V CDR1 and CDR2: SGHTA, FQGNSA. V lost 4 bases and J 3 bases, leaving 13 bases between the germline ends. This CDR3 is built from 14 residues. The CDR3 here is CASSSQGGGYEQYF. Here the CDR3 DNA reads TGTGCCAGCAGCTCCCAGGGGGGGGGCTACGAGCAGTACTTC.

The rearrangement links TRBV11-1 to TRBJ1-1; tentatively, D is TRBD1 (6 bases). The germline V gene has CDR1 SGHAT and CDR2 FQDESV (reference sequence). This CDR3 comprises 15 residues. V shed 5 bases and J shed 1 base, with 14 bases lying between them. The CDR3 sequence is CASSNGGAANTEAFF. In nucleotides, the CDR3 is TGTGCCAGCAGCAACGGGGGGGCAGCGAACACTGAAGCTTTCTTT.

The V gene is TRBV19, the J gene TRBJ2-5; possibly TRBD2 for D (6 bases). Germline assignment: CDR1 LNHDA and CDR2 SQIVND (reference sequence). The V end was cut by 2 bases, the J end by 0 bases, with 13 bases between. CDR3 size: 16 residues. The CDR3 sequence is CASSISARGNQETQYF. CDR3 bases: TGTGCCAGTAGTATATCAGCCCGGGGGAACCAAGAGACCCAGTACTTC. Full variable domain (remainder filled in from reference TRBV19 and TRBJ2-5): DGGITQSPKYLFRKEGQNVTLSCEQNLNHDAMYWYRQDPGQGLRLIYYSQIVNDFQKGDIAEGYSVSREKKESFPLTVTSAQKNPTAFYLCASSISARGNQETQYFGPGTRLLVL.

J is TRBJ2-7 and V is TRBV13; D remains unclear. V was trimmed by 0 bases and J by 2 bases, leaving 8 bases between them. This CDR3 comprises 14 residues. CDR1 and CDR2 from the germline V gene are PRHDT and FYEKMQ (reference sequence). The CDR3 bases are TGTGCCAGCAGCTTAGGGAGACGAGCCTACGAGCAGTACTTC. Amino acid sequence: CASSLGRRAYEQYF. The full variable domain, in which reference TRBV13 and TRBJ2-7 provide the parts outside the CDR3, is AAGVIQSPRHLIKEKRETATLKCYPIPRHDTVYWYQQGPGQDPQFLISFYEKMQSDKGSIPDRFSAQQFSDYHSELNMSSLELGDSALYFCASSLGRRAYEQYFGPGTRLTVT.

The chain combines TRBV29-1 with TRBJ2-7; TRBD2 agrees at 7 bases. The germline V gene encodes CDR1 SQVTM and CDR2 ANQGSEA. This CDR3 spans 12 amino acids. Trimming took 4 bases from V and 3 from J; bases not matched to a gene: 3. The CDR3 DNA reads TGCAGCGTTGCCGGGGGGAACTACGAGCAGTACTTC. Translated, it gives CSVAGGNYEQYF.

This clone was seen more than once but under ten times. CDR3 region: CASNRGRTEAFF. CDR3 in DNA: TGTGCCAGCAACCGTGGGCGAACTGAAGCTTTCTTT. The gene calls are TRBV12-3 or TRBV12-4 and TRBJ1-1, with D hard to call. The CDR3 consists of 12 residues. V was shortened by 7 bases and J by 5 bases, with 11 bases between the two germline ends.

The chain couples TRBV4-1 to TRBJ2-7; 8 positions match TRBD1. The CDR3 has 15 residues. Losses at the gene ends were 4 bases for V and 3 bases for J; bases not matched to a gene: 8. Per the germline V gene, CDR1 is MGHRA and CDR2 is YSYEKL. CDR3 bases: TGCGCCAGCAGCCCCATCATGGACAGGGACTACGAGCAGTACTTC. Its translation: CASSPIMDRDYEQYF.

The genes are TRBV27 and TRBJ2-1; 12 positions match TRBD2. The trim removed 5 bases at V and 10 bases at J, leaving 12 bases unmatched. This CDR3 comprises 16 residues. From germline, CDR1 is MNHEY and CDR2 SMNVEV (reference sequence). This CDR3 reads CASSTLALAGGLEQFF. In DNA form, the CDR3 reads TGTGCCAGCAGTACCCTCGCCCTAGCGGGGGGGCTGGAGCAGTTCTTC.

The rearrangement uses TRBV6-5 and TRBJ1-2, with a possible D match to TRBD1 (5 bases). Germline V gene data show CDR1 as MNHEY and CDR2 as SVGAGI. Trimming shortened V by 3 bases and J by 14 bases, and 19 bases separated the two germline ends. The CDR3 runs 13 residues. Here the CDR3 DNA reads TGTGCCAGCAGTTATCAAGAAGGGACTCCGCTAACCTTC. Amino acid sequence: CASSYQEGTPLTF.

CDR3 nucleotides: TGTGCCATCAGTGACCACGACAGGGGAAGTAATGAGCAGTTCTTC. Amino acid sequence: CAISDHDRGSNEQFF. The rearrangement joins TRBV10-3 to TRBJ2-1; 8 bases are a match to TRBD1. This CDR3 has 15 residues. Per the germline V gene, CDR1 is ENHRY and CDR2 is SYGVKD. V dropped 3 bases and J dropped 7; count of bases not matched to a gene: 8.

This chain uses TRBV2 with TRBJ1-1; D might be TRBD1 (6 bases). Germline values: CDR1 SNHLY, CDR2 FYNNEI. Deletions cut 6 bases from V and 8 bases from J, with 10 bases between. This CDR3 has 11 residues. In nucleotides, the CDR3 is TGTGCCAGCAGCAGGACAGTCGAAGCTTTCTTT. Translated, it gives CASSRTVEAFF.